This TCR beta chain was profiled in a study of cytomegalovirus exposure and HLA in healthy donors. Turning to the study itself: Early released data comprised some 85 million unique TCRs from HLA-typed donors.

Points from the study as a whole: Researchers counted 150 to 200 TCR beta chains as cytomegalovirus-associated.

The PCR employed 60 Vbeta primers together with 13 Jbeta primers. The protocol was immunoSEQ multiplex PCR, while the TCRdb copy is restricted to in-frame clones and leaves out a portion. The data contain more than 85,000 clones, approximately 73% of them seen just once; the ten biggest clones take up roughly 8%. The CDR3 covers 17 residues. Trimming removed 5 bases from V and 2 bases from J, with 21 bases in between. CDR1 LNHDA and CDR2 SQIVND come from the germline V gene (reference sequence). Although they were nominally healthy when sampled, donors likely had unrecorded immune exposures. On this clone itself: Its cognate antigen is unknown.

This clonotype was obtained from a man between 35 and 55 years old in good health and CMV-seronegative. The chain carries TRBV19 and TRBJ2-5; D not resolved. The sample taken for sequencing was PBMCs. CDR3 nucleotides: TGTGCCAGTAGTCCCACCTCTGTTTGGAGTATTCAAGAGACCCAGTACTTC. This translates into CASSPTSVWSIQETQYF.